This is a list of T cell receptor beta chains from one sample in a study of blood T cells in healthy people across ages. Via MiXCR, TCRdb re-called the 5' RACE reads, giving one row per CDR3 protein. The repertoire holds 730,000 or so distinct CDR3 sequences, with roughly two fifths as singletons. The sequencing sample was made of blood. Every receptor here comes from a woman aged 60-70 years in good health. The CDR3 runs from the conserved cysteine through the conserved F or W. Each record gives: D gene, V gene, J gene, CDR3 length, clone size, CDR3 DNA, CDR3 protein. D genes are given only for firm matches. For some rows the clone size is stated as once, few or many, or as a class when expanded; others skip it.

>-|TRBV25-1|TRBJ1-6|15|-
TGTGCCAGCACCCCACAGGGACGCGGGAATTCACCCCTCCACTTT
CASTPQGRGNSPLHF
>-|TRBV6-6|TRBJ2-3|14|-
TGTGCCAGCAGTAAAGCAGGGTACACAGATACGCAGTATTTT
CASSKAGYTDTQYF
>-|TRBV6-5|TRBJ2-7|13|-
TGTGCCAGCAGTTTGGATCTAGCCTACGAGCAGTACTTC
CASSLDLAYEQYF
>-|TRBV29-1|TRBJ2-1|13|medium-sized
TGCAGCGTTGTAATACCCCCGGGAAATGAGCAGTTCTTC
CSVVIPPGNEQFF
>-|TRBV5-5|TRBJ2-7|14|many
TGTGCCAGCAGCTCCGAGGCGGCCACCTACGAGCAGTACTTC
CASSSEAATYEQYF
>-|TRBV21-1|TRBJ2-1|16|few
TGTGCCAGCAGCAAAGAACGGCGGTGCTCCTACAATGAGCAGTTCTTC
CASSKERRCSYNEQFF
>-|TRBV7-8|TRBJ2-7|13|-
TGTGCCAGCAGGGGTCACAGCTCCTACGAGCAGTACTTC
CASRGHSSYEQYF
>-|TRBV9|TRBJ1-5|17|few
TGTGCCAGCAGCGGGGGGTCGGCCCCTTATAGCAATCAGCCCCAGCATTTT
CASSGGSAPYSNQPQHF
>-|TRBV20-1|TRBJ2-3|15|once
TGCAGTGCTACGGGTGGAGAATCATCCACAGATACGCAGTATTTT
CSATGGESSTDTQYF
>-|TRBV7-8|TRBJ1-5|17|once
TGTGCCAGCAGCCCCGGAAACAGGGCTTTTAGCAATCAGCCCCAGCATTTT
CASSPGNRAFSNQPQHF
>-|TRBV10-3|TRBJ2-3|11|-
TGTGCCATCAGCGGTACAGATATGCAGTATTTT
CAISGTDMQYF
>TRBD1|TRBV3-1|TRBJ2-7|14|-
TGTGCCAGCAGCCATGATGTAGGGGGCTCCGAGCAGTACTTC
CASSHDVGGSEQYF
>-|TRBV12-3/TRBV12-4|TRBJ2-3|14|-
TGTGCCAGCAGACTGAGAGTGGGCGCAGATATGCAGTATTTT
CASRLRVGADMQYF
>-|TRBV5-1|TRBJ2-5|15|-
TGCGCCAGCAGCTTGGCCATTGGGGGGCAAGAGACCCAGTACTTC
CASSLAIGGQETQYF
>TRBD2|TRBV20-1|TRBJ2-1|15|-
TGCAGTGCTAGAGATCCAGCGGGAGACGTCGGTGAGCAGTTCTTC
CSARDPAGDVGEQFF
>TRBD2|TRBV12-3/TRBV12-4|TRBJ2-7|14|-
TGTGCCAGCATCTCTAGCGGGAGAGTCTACGAGCAGTACTTC
CASISSGRVYEQYF
>-|TRBV7-9|TRBJ1-6|17|-
TGTGCCAGCAGCTTACGGCAGACGAGCTCCTATAATTCACCCCTCCACTTT
CASSLRQTSSYNSPLHF